The clone carrying this TCR beta chain was detected ten times or more. These data are taken from a study of Graves' ophthalmopathy and Graves' hyperthyroidism. For repertoire sequencing, the TCR beta CDR3 regions were amplified from RNA transcripts. Amplification began with first-round RT-PCR using HTBI primers, then second-round multiplex PCR was performed. MiXCR was run by TCRdb on the multiplex PCR reads, yielding one entry per CDR3 protein. The sample includes about 210,000 distinct CDR3 sequences, less than 30% of them seen just once. Germline values: CDR1 DFQATT, CDR2 SNEGSKA (reference sequence). Trimming took 0 bases from V and 3 from J; bases not matched to a gene: 6. The CDR3 extends over 15 amino acids.

The chain recombines TRBV20-1 with TRBJ2-7; TRBD2 matches at 9 bases. The specimen was peripheral blood. This sequence originates from a man aged 45-60 years with Graves' ophthalmopathy. CDR3 residues: CSARELGREGYEQYF. The CDR3 DNA reads TGCAGTGCTAGAGAGCTCGGGCGGGAGGGCTACGAGCAGTACTTC.